This T cell receptor beta chain comes out of a study of blood T cell repertoires in COVID-19. At the level of the study: T cells, B-cell-depleted T cells, or PBMCs provided the cDNA or gDNA that served as material.

The CDR3 has 13 residues. V was shortened by 11 bases and J by 1 base, with 12 bases between the two germline ends. The authors' processing: Nucleated cell number was recorded as an estimate derived from reference gene primer amplification. The data were produced by immunoSEQ multiplex PCR, yet TCRdb's version contains in-frame clones alone and is incomplete. V and J calls and clone size come straight from that table; D and trimming were deduced from the DNA. The sample lists about 70,000 clones; approximately 83% were seen once. The chain couples TRBV12-3 or TRBV12-4 to TRBJ1-3; D ambiguous. The sequenced material came from peripheral blood. The sequence came from a man older than 75 with acute or convalescent COVID-19. The CDR3 coding sequence is TGTGCCGGAGGTCTGAGGTCTGGAAACACCATATATTTT. It yields the protein CAGGLRSGNTIYF.